These T cell receptor beta chains were read from a single sample in a study of CD8+CD57+ T cells in acquired aplastic anemia. A single record per CDR3 protein comes from TCRdb applying MiXCR to the reads. This table holds 450,000 to 550,000 distinct CDR3 sequences, under 40% found once. What was sequenced was sorted CD4+, CD8+, or CD8+CD57+ T cells (not recorded which) from PBMCs. These receptor sequences come from a human donor with aplastic anemia. Both conserved end residues are part of each CDR3. A D gene is named only where the DNA matches it firmly. Some rows mark clone size as missing; the rest say once, few, many or name a class of expanded clone.

CDR3 protein | CDR3 DNA | J gene | clone size | V gene | D gene
CSVEDAGLEQYF | TGCAGCGTTGAAGATGCAGGTCTCGAGCAGTACTTC | TRBJ2-7 | many | TRBV29-1 | .
CASSTLGQGIVETQYF | TGTGCCAGTAGTACCCTCGGACAGGGGATCGTGGAGACCCAGTACTTC | TRBJ2-5 | . | TRBV19 | TRBD1
CSVGQGGDTQYF | TGCAGCGTAGGACAGGGGGGGGATACGCAGTATTTT | TRBJ2-3 | . | TRBV29-1 | TRBD1
CASSQRDREAEQYF | TGTGCCAGCAGCCAACGGGACAGGGAAGCCGAGCAGTACTTC | TRBJ2-7 | many | TRBV7-6 | TRBD1
CASSITEGYGYTF | TGTGCCAGTAGTATCACGGAAGGCTATGGCTACACCTTC | TRBJ1-2 | many | TRBV19 | .
CAVSSPGQGNNEAFF | TGTGCCGTCAGTAGTCCGGGACAGGGGAACAATGAAGCTTTCTTT | TRBJ1-1 | . | TRBV10-3 | TRBD1
CASSSGTRSTDTQYF | TGTGCCAGCAGCTCCGGGACCCGTAGCACAGATACGCAGTATTTT | TRBJ2-3 | once | TRBV9 | .
CATSDASNQPQHF | TGTGCCACCAGTGATGCAAGTAATCAGCCCCAGCATTTT | TRBJ1-5 | many | TRBV24-1 | .
CSASVTTNYGYTF | TGCAGTGCTAGCGTTACTACTAACTATGGCTACACCTTC | TRBJ1-2 | many | TRBV20-1 | .
CASSQNPAGTEDSPLHF | TGTGCCAGCAGCCAAAATCCCGCCGGGACAGAAGATTCACCCCTCCACTTT | TRBJ1-6 | . | TRBV25-1 | TRBD1
CASSPRGGRFNEQYF | TGTGCCAGCAGCCCGCGTGGCGGGAGATTCAACGAGCAGTACTTC | TRBJ2-7 | many | TRBV7-2 | TRBD2
CASSLEEGQGTGYTF | TGCGCCAGCAGCTTGGAGGAGGGACAGGGTACGGGCTACACCTTC | TRBJ1-2 | many | TRBV5-1 | TRBD1
CASSLSAQGDTQYF | TGTGCCAGTAGTCTGTCAGCGCAGGGAGATACGCAGTATTTT | TRBJ2-3 | few | TRBV19 | .
CASSERGFKTEQYF | TGCGCCAGCAGTGAGCGCGGTTTTAAGACCGAGCAGTACTTC | TRBJ2-7 | many | TRBV10-2 | .
CAIRRLAGLSRDTQYF | TGTGCCATCAGGCGACTAGCGGGACTTTCGAGGGATACGCAGTATTTT | TRBJ2-3 | few | TRBV10-3 | TRBD2
CASSGTGLTEAFF | TGTGCCAGCAGTGGGACAGGGCTCACTGAAGCTTTCTTT | TRBJ1-1 | . | TRBV25-1 | TRBD1
CSVLSGNQPQHF | TGCAGTGTCCTCAGCGGAAATCAGCCCCAGCATTTT | TRBJ1-5 | many | TRBV20-1 | .
CASSPGDRGDYTF | TGTGCCAGCAGCCCTGGTGACAGGGGGGACTACACCTTC | TRBJ1-2 | . | TRBV2 | TRBD1
CSADSLAAKQYF | TGCAGTGCAGACTCACTAGCGGCGAAACAGTACTTC | TRBJ2-7 | many | TRBV20-1 | TRBD2
CSAQGDVGNQPQHF | TGCAGTGCCCAGGGGGATGTTGGCAATCAGCCCCAGCATTTT | TRBJ1-5 | few | TRBV20-1 | TRBD1
CASSVLPGRSSYEQYF | TGTGCTAGCAGCGTACTACCGGGCAGGAGCTCCTACGAGCAGTACTTC | TRBJ2-7 | . | TRBV7-7 | .
CAMEDAGYSGNTIYF | TGTGCCATGGAGGACGCAGGATACTCTGGAAACACCATATATTTT | TRBJ1-3 | many | TRBV10-3 | .
CSVGQTASYGYTF | TGCAGCGTGGGACAAACAGCTTCTTATGGCTACACCTTC | TRBJ1-2 | many | TRBV29-1 | .
CSARLAGGGDTQYF | TGCAGTGCTAGACTAGCGGGGGGGGGAGATACGCAGTATTTT | TRBJ2-3 | . | TRBV20-1 | TRBD2
CASSLAGSSSGNTIYF | TGTGCCAGCAGTCTGGCAGGCTCGAGCTCTGGAAACACCATATATTTT | TRBJ1-3 | . | TRBV2 | .
CSARLGTSETQYF | TGCAGTGCTAGATTGGGTACTTCGGAAACCCAGTACTTC | TRBJ2-5 | many | TRBV20-1 | .
CASSEVAYEQYF | TGTGCCAGCAGTGAAGTCGCCTACGAGCAGTACTTC | TRBJ2-7 | many | TRBV2 | .
CASSTTGYYGYTF | TGTGCCAGCAGCACGACAGGGTACTATGGCTACACCTTC | TRBJ1-2 | many | TRBV7-2 | TRBD1
CATQLIPESNYGYTF | TGTGCCACCCAGCTTATCCCGGAATCTAACTATGGCTACACCTTC | TRBJ1-2 | many | TRBV15 | .
CGVGLEAFF | TGTGGCGTTGGTCTGGAAGCTTTCTTT | TRBJ1-1 | . | TRBV29-1 | .
CASSESSVSYGYTF | TGTGCCAGCAGTGAATCCTCAGTGAGCTATGGCTACACCTTC | TRBJ1-2 | . | TRBV6-1 | .
CATRSAGGYGYTF | TGTGCCACGAGGTCGGCAGGGGGTTATGGCTACACCTTC | TRBJ1-2 | . | TRBV24-1 | TRBD1
CASNGLAPSYNEQFF | TGTGCCAGCAACGGACTAGCGCCCTCCTACAATGAGCAGTTCTTC | TRBJ2-1 | many | TRBV2 | TRBD2
CASSSQPGQGVNEAFF | TGTGCCAGCAGCTCTCAACCGGGACAGGGGGTAAATGAAGCTTTCTTT | TRBJ1-1 | . | TRBV7-2 | TRBD1
CASSEGLADLNEQFF | TGTGCCAGCAGCGAGGGACTAGCGGATCTCAATGAGCAGTTCTTC | TRBJ2-1 | few | TRBV9 | TRBD2
CSASATAGGIGETQYF | TGCAGTGCTAGCGCAACCGCTGGGGGCATTGGAGAGACCCAGTACTTC | TRBJ2-5 | . | TRBV20-1 | .
CASSLPWRLNTEAFF | TGTGCCAGCAGTCTCCCGTGGAGGCTAAACACTGAAGCTTTCTTT | TRBJ1-1 | few | TRBV2 | .
CASRHSIVGQKNTEAFF | TGTGCCAGTAGACACAGCATTGTGGGACAGAAGAACACTGAAGCTTTCTTT | TRBJ1-1 | many | TRBV19 | TRBD1
CASSETTGNSYNEQFF | TGCGCCAGCAGTGAGACGACAGGGAACTCCTACAATGAGCAGTTCTTC | TRBJ2-1 | . | TRBV10-2 | TRBD1
CATSDLSRVSNQPQHF | TGTGCCACCAGTGATTTGTCCCGGGTTTCGAATCAGCCCCAGCATTTT | TRBJ1-5 | many | TRBV24-1 | .
CATSREWGVTKGYTF | TGTGCCACCAGCAGAGAATGGGGGGTAACAAAAGGCTACACCTTC | TRBJ1-2 | . | TRBV15 | .
CASSPRDGGQETQYF | TGCGCCAGCAGCCCCAGGGACGGGGGCCAAGAGACCCAGTACTTC | TRBJ2-5 | . | TRBV5-1 | .
CASTTGGGTEAFF | TGTGCCAGTACGACAGGGGGAGGAACTGAAGCTTTCTTT | TRBJ1-1 | . | TRBV12-3/TRBV12-4 | TRBD1